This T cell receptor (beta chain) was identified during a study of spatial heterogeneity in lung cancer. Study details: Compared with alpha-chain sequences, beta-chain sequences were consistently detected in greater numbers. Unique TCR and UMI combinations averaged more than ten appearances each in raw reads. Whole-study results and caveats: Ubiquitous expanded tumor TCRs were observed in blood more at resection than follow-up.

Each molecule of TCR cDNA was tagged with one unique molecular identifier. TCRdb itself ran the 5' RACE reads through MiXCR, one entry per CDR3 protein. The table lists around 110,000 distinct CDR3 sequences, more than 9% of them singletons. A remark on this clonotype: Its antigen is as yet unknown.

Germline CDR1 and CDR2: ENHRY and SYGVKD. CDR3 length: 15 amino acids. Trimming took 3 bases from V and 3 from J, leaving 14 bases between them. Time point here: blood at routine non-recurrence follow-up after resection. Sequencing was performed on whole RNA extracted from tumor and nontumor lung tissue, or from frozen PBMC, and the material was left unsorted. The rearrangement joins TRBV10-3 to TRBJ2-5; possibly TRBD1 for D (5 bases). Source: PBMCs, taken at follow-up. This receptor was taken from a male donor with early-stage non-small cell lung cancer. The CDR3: CAISDAGKAKETQYF. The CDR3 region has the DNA TGTGCCATCAGTGACGCAGGGAAGGCGAAAGAGACCCAGTACTTC.